This TCR beta chain originates from a study of T cells in Graves' hyperthyroidism and ophthalmopathy. Amplified TCR beta CDR3 regions derived from RNA transcripts. Researchers ran a first-round RT-PCR on the TCR CDR3 using the HTBI primer set. Each CDR3 protein gets one entry after TCRdb re-called the multiplex PCR reads with MiXCR. The data show some 510,000 distinct CDR3 sequences, under 25% seen once. Absent ophthalmopathy progression within 18 months defined stable Graves' hyperthyroidism. Each diagnosis drew on symptoms, thyroxine, TRAb, thyroid ultrasound and orbital computed tomography findings. Trimming shortened V by 1 base and J by 0 bases, and 10 bases separated the two germline ends. Per the germline V gene, CDR1 is SGHAT and CDR2 is FQNNGV. This CDR3 is built from 16 residues.

The receptor was derived from a man between 18 and 29 years old with Graves' hyperthyroidism. Sequenced input: blood. This rearrangement joins TRBV11-2 to TRBJ2-1; D uncertain. CDR3 sequence: CASSLVGWGSYNEQFF. The CDR3 nucleotides are TGTGCCAGCAGCTTAGTGGGTTGGGGCTCCTACAATGAGCAGTTCTTC.